The 24 T cell receptor beta chains presented below share a single source sample, sequenced in a study of prognosis after radiotherapy for stage I lung cancer. Multiplex PCR, run in two rounds, amplified TCR beta CDR3 from genomic DNA. The first PCR round targeted every TRBV and TRBJ gene with specific primers. In TCRdb, the multiplex PCR reads were re-called with MiXCR into one record per CDR3 protein. The table includes about 30,000 distinct CDR3 sequences, about a third detected once. Here the sequenced sample was PBMCs, taken before or after stereotactic body radiation therapy (not recorded which). The source is a donor of 50 years or more with non-small cell lung cancer.

This clonotype was counted only a few times. This may be a read error: a much more frequent sequence differs by one nucleotide. CDR3 bases: TGTGCCAGCAGAGCAGGGGAAGGAAACACCATATATTTT. Translated, it gives CASRAGEGNTIYF. The chain has TRBV9 and TRBJ1-3; D perhaps matches TRBD1 (6 bases). CDR1 and CDR2 from the germline V gene are SGDLS and YYNGEE. Trimming pared 5 bases from V and 4 bases from J, leaving 10 bases between. This CDR3 spans 13 amino acids.

This chain connects TRBV5-1 to TRBJ2-7; 13 positions match TRBD2. This CDR3 region has 14 residues. V shed 4 bases and J 4 bases; nucleotides not matched to a gene: 2. Germline V gene lookup returns CDR1 SGHRS and CDR2 YFSETQ. In DNA, the CDR3 is TGCGCCAGCAGCAAGGGACTAGCGGGGTACGAGCAGTACTTC. It yields the protein CASSKGLAGYEQYF.

In the case of this clonotype: At one end, the junction sequence differs from germline, possibly due to a read error. The V gene is TRBV27, the J gene TRBJ2-1; TRBD2 is a possible D gene (5 bases). Per germline, CDR1 MNHEY and CDR2 SMNVEV (reference sequence). This CDR3 spans 12 amino acids. The CDR3 coding sequence is TGTGCCAGCAGCCGAGAGGGTGGTGAGCAGTTATTC. It encodes CASSREGGEQLF.

This clonotype showed up many times. The chain joins TRBV28 to TRBJ1-1, with D unresolved. The V and J ends lost 5 bases and 3 bases respectively, with 16 bases between them. The germline V gene has CDR1 MDHEN and CDR2 SYDVKM. This CDR3 contains 15 residues. CDR3 protein: CASSPRTNRYTEAFF. The CDR3 DNA sequence: TGTGCCAGCAGTCCCCGGACTAATAGGTACACTGAAGCTTTCTTT.

This clonotype is medium-sized by share. The chain recombines TRBV30 with TRBJ2-7; D is tentatively TRBD1 or TRBD2 (5 bases each). The CDR3 spans 13 residues. V lost 2 bases to trimming and J lost 1 base, with 9 bases between them. The germline gives CDR1 GTSNPN, CDR2 SVGIG (reference sequence). The DNA for the CDR3 is TGTGCCTGGAGTATCGGGACGTCCTACGAGCAGTACTTC. This sequence encodes CAWSIGTSYEQYF.

About this clonotype itself: This may be a read error, as it is one base from a much larger clone. The gene calls are TRBV6-1 and TRBJ2-4; 7 nucleotides match TRBD2. CDR3 length: 18 amino acids. Germline CDR1 reads MNHNS; CDR2 reads SASEGT. Unmatched junction bases numbered 13, after V lost 5 bases and J lost 0 bases. Written as DNA, the CDR3 is TGTGCCAGCAGTCCTCTAGCGGCGGTTGAACTAGCCAAAAACATTCAGTACTTC. Protein product: CASSPLAAVELAKNIQYF.

The rearrangement uses TRBV15 and TRBJ2-1, with TRBD2 as a possible D gene (5 bases). V lost 3 bases and J lost 8, with 17 bases in between. This CDR3 comprises 15 residues. Germline V gene sequence: CDR1 LNHNV, CDR2 YYDKDF (reference sequence). The CDR3 is CATSSERGSIYEQFF. CDR3 DNA sequence: TGTGCCACCAGCAGTGAGCGTGGGAGTATATATGAGCAGTTCTTC.

DNA for the CDR3: TGTGCCAGCAGTTTAACTGGGGCTGGCACAGATACGCAGTATTTT. Translation: CASSLTGAGTDTQYF. The chain carries TRBV12-3 or TRBV12-4 and TRBJ2-3, with a tentative D call TRBD1 (5 bases). The V end lost 2 bases, the J end lost 1 base, and 10 bases lay between the germline ends. CDR3 length: 15 amino acids.

The chain joins TRBV5-1 to TRBJ2-2; TRBD2 aligns across 10 bases. V lost 2 bases, J lost 6 bases, and 4 bases stayed unmatched. Germline CDR1 SGHRS, CDR2 YFSETQ. CDR3 length: 15 residues. CDR3 DNA: TGCGCCAGCAGCTTCCTAGCGGGAGATGCCGGGGAGCTGTTTTTT. Amino acids: CASSFLAGDAGELFF.

For this clonotype: Germline is not matched at one junction end, which may reflect a read error. The genes are TRBV7-2 and TRBJ1-2; TRBD1 matches at 9 bases. Germline V CDR1 and CDR2: SGHTA, FQGNSA. This CDR3 spans 14 amino acids. The CDR3 DNA reads TGTGCCAGCAGCTTCCTACAGGGGGCTGGCGGCTGCACCTTC. This codes for CASSFLQGAGGCTF.

This chain joins TRBV6-5 and TRBJ2-5; D is ambiguous. V gave up 3 bases and J gave up 1 base, with 6 bases separating them. This CDR3 has 13 residues. CDR1 and CDR2 (germline): MNHEY, SVGAGI. The CDR3 here is CASSYGIQETQYF. The CDR3 coding sequence is TGTGCCAGCAGTTATGGGATCCAAGAGACCCAGTACTTC.

This clonotype was found many times. The chain couples TRBV5-8 to TRBJ2-1; TRBD2 matches at 9 bases. The CDR3 runs to 15 residues. Germline V gives CDR1 SGHTS, CDR2 YDEGEE. The J segment lost 7 bases and the V segment lost 0 bases, leaving 5 bases of the junction unmatched. The CDR3 spells CASSLAAGGQNEQFF. The DNA of the CDR3 is TGTGCCAGCAGCTTGGCAGCGGGAGGACAAAATGAGCAGTTCTTC.

The sample holds many counts of this clonotype. This CDR3 reads CSARDPGAEGDGGYTF. The DNA of the CDR3 is TGCAGTGCTAGAGACCCGGGGGCCGAGGGAGATGGGGGCTACACCTTC. The chain uses TRBV20-1 and TRBJ1-2; D perhaps matches TRBD1 (6 bases). CDR1 is DFQATT, CDR2 SNEGSKA, per germline (reference sequence). The CDR3 covers 16 residues. V was shortened by 0 bases and J by 8 bases, with 22 bases between the two germline ends.

This clonotype came up many times. The CDR3 here is CASSLTGDSGELFF. As DNA, the CDR3 is TGTGCCAGCAGTTTAACGGGGGACTCCGGGGAGCTGTTTTTT. The chain joins TRBV27 to TRBJ2-2; D may be TRBD2 (6 bases). CDR1 MNHEY and CDR2 SMNVEV come from the germline V gene (reference sequence). The CDR3 is 14 amino acids. V was clipped by 2 bases and J by 6 bases, with 10 bases between them.

On this clonotype itself: The junction does not match germline at one end; this may be a read error. V usage is TRBV6-2 or TRBV6-3 and J usage is TRBJ2-1; TRBD2 aligns across 10 bases. The CDR3 loop spans 14 amino acids. Germline V lookup: CDR1 MNHEY, CDR2 SVGEGT. As DNA, the CDR3 is TGCGCCAGCAGGGGACTAGCGAGTACCAATGAGCAGTTCTTC. This codes for CASRGLASTNEQFF.

This clonotype has a count of ten or more. Here the CDR3 reads CASSLVQDSTEAFF. CDR3 sequence (DNA): TGTGCCAGCAGCTTAGTACAGGATTCCACTGAAGCTTTCTTT. The V call is TRBV11-2, the J call TRBJ1-1; TRBD1 is a possible D gene (5 bases). With 1 base removed from V and 4 bases from J, the gap between germline ends came to 10 bases. This CDR3 is 14 amino acids long. CDR1 is SGHAT, CDR2 FQNNGV, per germline.

On this clonotype itself: This clone may be a read error of a much larger clone one base away. The rearrangement uses TRBV5-4 and TRBJ1-1; D is unresolved. CDR1 SGHNT and CDR2 YYREEE come from the germline V gene (reference sequence). This CDR3 spans 15 amino acids. V was pared by 0 bases and J by 3 bases, with 12 bases between. The CDR3 spells CASSLAWVSYTEAFF. The CDR3 region has the DNA TGTGCCAGCAGCTTGGCCTGGGTCAGTTACACTGAAGCTTTCTTT.

About this clonotype itself: This may be a read error: a much more frequent sequence differs by one nucleotide. Here the CDR3 reads CASSQGPGGEQYF. In DNA, the CDR3 is TGTGCCAGCAGCCAAGGTCCCGGAGGCGAGCAGTACTTC. The chain employs TRBV4-2 and TRBJ2-7; tentative D call: TRBD2 (5 bases). The CDR3 loop spans 13 amino acids. The germline V and J ends were trimmed by 1 base and 6 bases, with 10 bases remaining between them. Germline CDR1 and CDR2: LGHNA and YNFKEQ.

This clonotype was seen at least ten times. The chain links TRBV6-1 to TRBJ2-7; tentative D call: TRBD1 (5 bases). Germline V gene data show CDR1 as MNHNS and CDR2 as SASEGT. The CDR3 spans 15 residues. The germline V and J ends were trimmed by 2 bases and 1 base, with 12 bases remaining between them. The CDR3 loop is CASSETRTPSYEQYF. As DNA, the CDR3 is TGTGCCAGCAGTGAAACCCGGACACCATCCTACGAGCAGTACTTC.

As for this clonotype: A much more abundant neighbour one base away suggests this may be a read error. V usage is TRBV6-2 or TRBV6-3 and J usage is TRBJ1-6; D unresolved. Germline V gene lookup returns CDR1 MNHEY and CDR2 SVGEGT. The CDR3 extends over 13 amino acids. CDR3 in DNA: TGTGCCGGCAGTGAATTTCGCGTTTCACCCCTCCACTTT. Protein: CAGSEFRVSPLHF.

This clonotype has a single count. CDR3 coding DNA: TGTGCCAGCAGTTTGGGGTTTGGCGGCCTAATCTCCTACAATGAGCAGTTCTTC. Protein sequence: CASSLGFGGLISYNEQFF. The V and J genes are TRBV28 and TRBJ2-1; D is uncertain. The CDR3 loop spans 18 amino acids. The germline gives CDR1 MDHEN, CDR2 SYDVKM. Trimming left V 3 bases short and J 0 bases short, with 18 bases between.

This clonotype was detected many times. The J gene is TRBJ2-2, the V gene TRBV28, with 8 bases matching TRBD2. Germline CDR1 MDHEN, CDR2 SYDVKM. The trim removed 6 bases at V and 5 bases at J, leaving 8 bases unmatched. The CDR3 is 15 residues long. CDR3 residues: CASRPRGGFTGELFF. Written as DNA, the CDR3 is TGTGCCAGCAGGCCCCGGGGGGGCTTTACCGGGGAGCTGTTTTTT.

This clonotype was counted only a few times. The gene calls are TRBV5-4 and TRBJ2-5, with TRBD1 identical over 8 bases. This CDR3 has 15 residues. CDR1 SGHNT and CDR2 YYREEE come from the germline V gene (reference sequence). The trim removed 5 bases at V and 2 bases at J, leaving 8 bases unmatched. CDR3 DNA: TGTGCCAGCAGTCCTAGCCGGGACAGGCAAGAGACCCAGTACTTC. This translates into CASSPSRDRQETQYF. The full variable domain, in which reference TRBV5-4 and TRBJ2-5 provide the parts outside the CDR3, is ETGVTQSPTHLIKTRGQQVTLRCSSQSGHNTVSWYQQALGQGPQFIFQYYREEENGRGNFPPRFSGLQFPNYSSELNVNALELDDSALYLCASSPSRDRQETQYFGPGTRLLVL.

The CDR3 bases are TGTGCCAGCAGTGAACTAGCAGACACAGATACGCAGTATTTT. This gives the protein CASSELADTDTQYF. The chain joins TRBV6-4 to TRBJ2-3, with D possibly TRBD2 on 6 matching bases. The CDR3 totals 14 residues. Germline lookup yields CDR1 MRHNA and CDR2 SNTAGT. Trimming took off 3 bases at V and 2 bases at J, with 9 bases between the two ends.